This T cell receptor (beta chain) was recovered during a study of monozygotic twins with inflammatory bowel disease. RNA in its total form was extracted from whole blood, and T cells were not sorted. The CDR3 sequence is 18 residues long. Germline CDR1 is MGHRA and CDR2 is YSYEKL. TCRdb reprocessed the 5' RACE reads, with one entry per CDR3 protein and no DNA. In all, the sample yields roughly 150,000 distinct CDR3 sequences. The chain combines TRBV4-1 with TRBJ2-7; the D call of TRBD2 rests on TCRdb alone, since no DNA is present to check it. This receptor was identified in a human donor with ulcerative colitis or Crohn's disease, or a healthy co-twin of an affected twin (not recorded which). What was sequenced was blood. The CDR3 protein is CASRGIRGTSGFPYEQYF.